This T cell receptor beta chain was captured in a study of breast tumors, draining lymph nodes, adjacent tissues. The lymph nodes were axillary draining lymph nodes from breast cancer patients. Points on this clonotype: Germline is not matched at one junction end, which may reflect a read error.

MiXCR, run by TCRdb on the multiplex PCR reads, gives a single entry per CDR3 protein. The sample holds 130,000 or so distinct CDR3 sequences, 20% to 25% seen once. The CDR3 covers 15 residues. Germline V gives CDR1 SSHAT, CDR2 FNYEAQ (reference sequence). This chain connects TRBV7-7 to TRBJ2-1, with 10 bases aligning to TRBD2. The specimen sequenced was axillary lymph node tissue. The sequence derives from a female donor with breast cancer. Some clones in this sample may be carry-over from other donors' samples. CDR3 DNA sequence: TGTGCTAGCAGCAAACTAGCGGGATCCCCCAATGAGCAGTTCTTC. Its protein is CASSKLAGSPNEQFF.